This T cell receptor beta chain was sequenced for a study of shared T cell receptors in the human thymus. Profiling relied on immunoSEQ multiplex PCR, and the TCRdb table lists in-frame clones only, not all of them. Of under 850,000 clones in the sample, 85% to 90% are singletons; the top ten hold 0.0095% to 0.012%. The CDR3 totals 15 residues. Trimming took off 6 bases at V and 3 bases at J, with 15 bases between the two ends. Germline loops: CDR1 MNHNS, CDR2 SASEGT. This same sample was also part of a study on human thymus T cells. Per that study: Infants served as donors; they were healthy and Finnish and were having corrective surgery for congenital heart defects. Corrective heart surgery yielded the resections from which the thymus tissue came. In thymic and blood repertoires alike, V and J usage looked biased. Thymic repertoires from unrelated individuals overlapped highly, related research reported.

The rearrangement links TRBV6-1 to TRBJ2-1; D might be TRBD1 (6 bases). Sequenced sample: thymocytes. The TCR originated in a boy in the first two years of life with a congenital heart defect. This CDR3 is CASRRGIANYNEQFF. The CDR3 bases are TGTGCCAGCAGGAGGGGGATAGCGAACTACAATGAGCAGTTCTTC.